The sequence of this T cell receptor beta chain was determined in a study of radiotherapy plus CTLA-4 blockade in lung cancer (dated by TCRdb to between 2017 and 2018). About the investigation overall: Objective responses were observed in 18% of enrolled patients, and disease control was achieved in about 32%. The paper's findings and limits, for the study overall: After treatment with radiotherapy and ipilimumab, TCR clones that originated in tumors expanded in peripheral blood. Early dynamic changes in blood T cell clones, together with increased serum interferon-beta after radiation, were reported as the strongest predictors of response.

CDR3 length: 14 amino acids, cysteine to phenylalanine. Just CDR3 DNA is preserved here, 42 bases in frame from base 1. CDR1 and CDR2, per the germline V gene, are KGHSH and LQKENI. V and J are truncated by 3 bases and 4 bases respectively, leaving an intervening sequence of 12 bases. The library relied on the immunoSEQ multiplex PCR assay. TCRdb stores this immuneACCESS table with in-frame sequences only. Part of the clones is absent; in the studies checked, under half of the shortfall reflects unresolved V genes, and no reason is known for the rest. This sample gives roughly 45,000 clones in total; 63% of them show up just once. The leading ten clones occupy approximately 17% of the sample. As concerns this clone: Its specific antigen is unknown. No qualities accompany the bases; no much larger clone lies one base away.

In this study, focal radiation therapy paired with CTLA-4 blockade (ipilimumab) was tested in patients who had chemo-refractory metastatic non-small-cell lung cancer. This material consisted of peripheral blood, taken from a patient treated with radiotherapy plus ipilimumab. The clonotype originates from a human donor with non-small cell lung cancer who had a partial response to radiotherapy plus ipilimumab. The rearranged chain carries TRBV18 and TRBJ2-5, with TRBD1 tentatively as D gene (6 bases match). The DNA sequence is as follows: TGTGCCAGCTCACCGCAGGGGAGCGCAGAGACCCAGTACTTC. Its protein reads: CASSPQGSAETQYF.